A single sample gave rise to the 3 T cell receptor beta chains below, sequenced in a study of pediatric ulcerative colitis. Clones were read by immunoSEQ multiplex PCR, and TCRdb kept only the in-frame ones, dropping some. The data hold 30,000 to 45,000 clones, with 83% observed a single time. What was sequenced was blood. Receptors originate from a girl under 18 with moderate ulcerative colitis.

The rearrangement uses TRBV2 and TRBJ1-4; 8 nucleotides align to TRBD1. Trimming removed 8 bases from V and 7 bases from J; junction bases left unmatched: 9. CDR1 and CDR2 from the germline V gene are SNHLY and FYNNEI. The CDR3 sequence is 14 residues long. In DNA form, the CDR3 reads TGTGCCAGCGGCAGGGGGCACCTAGGTGAAAAACTGTTTTTT. Residues: CASGRGHLGEKLFF.

The gene calls are TRBV7-2 and TRBJ1-4, with D uncertain. The length of the CDR3 is 14 residues. CDR1 is SGHTA and CDR2 is FQGNSA in the germline V gene. Between the trimmed V and J ends, which lost 5 bases and 5 bases, there was a span of 12 bases. The CDR3: CASSHTSGNEKLFF. The CDR3 DNA reads as TGTGCCAGCAGCCACACCAGTGGGAATGAAAAACTGTTTTTT.

The chain uses TRBV10-3 and TRBJ2-3, with D possibly TRBD1 on 6 matching bases. Germline lookup yields CDR1 ENHRY and CDR2 SYGVKD. This CDR3 comprises 15 residues. V was cut by 3 bases and J by 2 bases, with 12 bases left in between. CDR3 sequence: CAISDRGPDTDTQYF. CDR3 sequence (DNA): TGTGCCATCAGTGACAGGGGTCCGGACACAGATACGCAGTATTTT.